This T cell receptor (beta chain) emerged from a study of T cell responses to AZD1222 COVID-19 vaccine. General study results and limits: At study baseline, merely more than 5 AZD1222 recipients were seropositive. With two AZD1222 doses given, Spike-specific TCR breadth and depth both rose. Donor demographics were predominantly white British with a female majority; clonal diversity may be underestimated.

Regarding this clone: Its target is not known.

CDR1 and CDR2 (germline): SGHRS, YFSETQ. The CDR3 extends over 13 amino acids. Trimming took 0 bases from V and 2 from J, leaving 5 bases between them. TCRdb keeps only in-frame clones here, not all; method: immunoSEQ multiplex PCR. This table has around 200,000 clones, roughly 93% appearing once. The sequence derives from an adult in good health. The starting material was peripheral blood, obtained on day 0 of AZD1222 vaccination. The J gene is TRBJ1-1, the V gene TRBV5-1; D remains unclear. The CDR3, as DNA: TGCGCCAGCAGCTTGGTGCTTAACACTGAAGCTTTCTTT. It codes for CASSLVLNTEAFF.